These T cell receptor beta chains were read from a single sample in a study of CD8+CD57+ T cells in acquired aplastic anemia. MiXCR, run by TCRdb on the reads, gives a single entry per CDR3 protein. The sample contains about 160,000 distinct CDR3 sequences, 65% to 75% of which appear only once. The material sequenced was sorted CD4+, CD8+, or CD8+CD57+ T cells (not recorded which) from PBMCs. These receptors all stem from a human donor with aplastic anemia. Each CDR3 is given with its conserved first and last residue. D genes are given only for firm matches. Size is omitted from some rows. Given values are once, few, many or a class for expanded clones.

j_call clone_size d_call v_call cdr3_aa cdr3_nt
TRBJ2-7 - - TRBV6-1 CASSEAVLYEQYF TGTGCCAGCAGTGAGGCGGTACTCTACGAGCAGTACTTC
TRBJ1-2 many TRBD1 TRBV6-5 CASTDDRDYGYTF TGTGCCAGCACCGACGACAGGGACTATGGCTACACCTTC
TRBJ2-7 few - TRBV25-1 CASSDISRYEQYF TGTGCCAGCAGTGACATTAGCCGATACGAGCAGTACTTC
TRBJ2-7 - - TRBV24-1 CATEPRGGQIVYEQYF TGTGCCACCGAACCCAGGGGCGGCCAAATCGTCTACGAGCAGTACTTC
TRBJ1-1 - - TRBV7-6 CASSPLAATGEIDAFF TGTGCCAGCAGCCCCCTCGCGGCGACAGGCGAAATTGACGCTTTCTTT
TRBJ1-1 - - TRBV29-1 CSVETGAFF TGCAGCGTGGAGACGGGGGCTTTCTTT
TRBJ2-7 - - TRBV10-2 CASSDGGSYEQYF TGCGCCAGCAGTGATGGAGGGTCCTACGAGCAGTACTTC
TRBJ2-5 - - TRBV5-6 CASSLVRGPIQETQYF TGTGCCAGCAGCTTGGTGCGGGGACCAATACAAGAGACCCAGTACTTC
TRBJ2-5 - - TRBV24-1 CATSDFGTAGETQYF TGTGCCACCAGTGACTTTGGGACAGCGGGGGAGACCCAGTACTTC
TRBJ1-1 - - TRBV9 CASSVKGNTEAFF TGTGCCAGCAGCGTAAAGGGGAACACTGAAGCTTTCTTT